Listed below are T cell receptor beta chains from one sample, sequenced in a study of cytomegalovirus exposure and HLA in healthy donors. Generated by immunoSEQ multiplex PCR, the TCRdb table keeps only in-frame clones and is missing some. The profile covers 80,000 or so clones, with over 70% appearing a single time and roughly 7.1% taken by the ten largest. The specimen was PBMCs. Receptors were obtained from a middle-aged woman in good health and CMV-seronegative. The CDR3 runs from the conserved cysteine through the conserved F or W. Fields, in order: D gene, V gene, clone size, J gene, CDR3 DNA, CDR3 protein. D genes are given only for firm matches. For some rows the clone size is stated as once, few or many, or as a class when expanded; others skip it.

D gene: .; V gene: TRBV5-1; clone size: .; J gene: TRBJ1-1; CDR3 DNA: TGCGCCAGCAGCGTGACAGCGAACACTGAAGCTTTCTTT; CDR3 protein: CASSVTANTEAFF
D gene: .; V gene: TRBV11-2; clone size: .; J gene: TRBJ2-3; CDR3 DNA: TGTGCCAGCAGCGCCCGGGGGTCTAGCACAGATACGCAGTATTTT; CDR3 protein: CASSARGSSTDTQYF
D gene: TRBD2; V gene: TRBV2; clone size: few; J gene: TRBJ2-5; CDR3 DNA: TGTGCCAGCAGTGGACTAGCGGGAGGGCAAGAGACCCAGTACTTC; CDR3 protein: CASSGLAGGQETQYF
D gene: TRBD1; V gene: TRBV27; clone size: .; J gene: TRBJ2-1; CDR3 DNA: TGTGCCAGCAGGCCAGGGGGTGTCTCCTACAATGAGCAGTTCTTC; CDR3 protein: CASRPGGVSYNEQFF
D gene: .; V gene: TRBV5-6; clone size: few; J gene: TRBJ2-5; CDR3 DNA: TGTGCCAGCAGCTCCCAACAAGAGACCCAGTACTTC; CDR3 protein: CASSSQQETQYF
D gene: .; V gene: TRBV7-8; clone size: .; J gene: TRBJ2-2; CDR3 DNA: TGTGCCAGCAGCTTAGTTTCGGACACCGGGGAGCTGTTTTTT; CDR3 protein: CASSLVSDTGELFF
D gene: TRBD1; V gene: TRBV5-5; clone size: .; J gene: TRBJ1-4; CDR3 DNA: TGTGCCAGCAGCAGACAGGGTTCCGTCGATGAAAAACTGTTTTTT; CDR3 protein: CASSRQGSVDEKLFF
D gene: TRBD1; V gene: TRBV4-3; clone size: .; J gene: TRBJ1-5; CDR3 DNA: TGCGCCAGCAGCCAAGAGGACAGGGGAAATCAGCCCCAGCATTTT; CDR3 protein: CASSQEDRGNQPQHF
D gene: .; V gene: TRBV5-1; clone size: .; J gene: TRBJ2-7; CDR3 DNA: TGCGCCAGCAGTACCTCCGGGAGTTGGGGCTACGAGCAGTACTTC; CDR3 protein: CASSTSGSWGYEQYF
D gene: TRBD1; V gene: TRBV27; clone size: .; J gene: TRBJ1-5; CDR3 DNA: TGTGCCAGCAGTCACGACAGGGTGAGTCAGCCCCAGCATTTT; CDR3 protein: CASSHDRVSQPQHF
D gene: TRBD2; V gene: TRBV10-2; clone size: .; J gene: TRBJ2-1; CDR3 DNA: TGCGCCAGCAGGGGACTAGCGGACAATGAGCAGTTCTTC; CDR3 protein: CASRGLADNEQFF
D gene: TRBD1; V gene: TRBV25-1; clone size: .; J gene: TRBJ2-6; CDR3 DNA: TGTGCCAGCAGTGAAACCACAGGGGGACTCGGCGGGGCCAACGTCCTGACTTTC; CDR3 protein: CASSETTGGLGGANVLTF
D gene: .; V gene: TRBV5-1; clone size: .; J gene: TRBJ2-2; CDR3 DNA: TGCGCCAGCAGCTATCGGGACACCGGGGAGCTGTTTTTT; CDR3 protein: CASSYRDTGELFF
D gene: TRBD1; V gene: TRBV9; clone size: .; J gene: TRBJ2-1; CDR3 DNA: TGTGCCAGCAGTGTTGGAAGGGGGCGTTCCAATGAGCAGTTCTTC; CDR3 protein: CASSVGRGRSNEQFF
D gene: TRBD1; V gene: TRBV7-3; clone size: .; J gene: TRBJ2-1; CDR3 DNA: TGTGCCAGCAGCGAGAGGGGACAGATCTCCTACAATGAGCAGTTCTTC; CDR3 protein: CASSERGQISYNEQFF
D gene: .; V gene: TRBV5-8; clone size: .; J gene: TRBJ2-1; CDR3 DNA: TGTGCCAGCAGCTTGGAACTAGATGAGCAGTTCTTC; CDR3 protein: CASSLELDEQFF
D gene: .; V gene: TRBV2; clone size: .; J gene: TRBJ1-2; CDR3 DNA: TGTGCCAGCAGTGATAACATAGCTTCGAGCAACTTC; CDR3 protein: CASSDNIASSNF
D gene: TRBD2; V gene: TRBV5-4; clone size: .; J gene: TRBJ2-2; CDR3 DNA: TGTGCCAGCAGCCGGGACTACCTTAGCACCGGGGAGCTGTTTTTT; CDR3 protein: CASSRDYLSTGELFF
D gene: .; V gene: TRBV5-1; clone size: .; J gene: TRBJ1-6; CDR3 DNA: TGCGCCAGCAGCTTGGGGGGGGACCCCTATAATTCACCCCTCCACTTT; CDR3 protein: CASSLGGDPYNSPLHF
D gene: .; V gene: TRBV19; clone size: few; J gene: TRBJ2-1; CDR3 DNA: TGTGCCAGTCGGGTAGCGTCAAACGTCCATGAGCAGTTCTTC; CDR3 protein: CASRVASNVHEQFF
D gene: TRBD1; V gene: TRBV15; clone size: .; J gene: TRBJ1-6; CDR3 DNA: TGTGCCACCAGCGGGACAGGTCGTAATTCACCCCTCCACTTT; CDR3 protein: CATSGTGRNSPLHF
D gene: TRBD1; V gene: TRBV2; clone size: .; J gene: TRBJ1-6; CDR3 DNA: TGTGCCAGCAGTATACAGGGGATCTCACCCCTCCACTTT; CDR3 protein: CASSIQGISPLHF
D gene: TRBD1; V gene: TRBV7-9; clone size: .; J gene: TRBJ1-6; CDR3 DNA: TGTGCCAGCAGCTTAGGACCCAGGGGGCTTAATTCACCCCTCCACTTT; CDR3 protein: CASSLGPRGLNSPLHF
D gene: TRBD1; V gene: TRBV27; clone size: .; J gene: TRBJ1-6; CDR3 DNA: TGTGCCAGCAGTTCCCAACAGGGGGCGTCCTATAATTCACCCCTCCACTTT; CDR3 protein: CASSSQQGASYNSPLHF
D gene: TRBD1; V gene: TRBV11-2; clone size: .; J gene: TRBJ1-1; CDR3 DNA: TGTGCCAGCAGCCCGGACAGGGGGCTTCAGGGTGAAGCTTTCTTT; CDR3 protein: CASSPDRGLQGEAFF
D gene: .; V gene: TRBV5-1; clone size: .; J gene: TRBJ2-3; CDR3 DNA: TGCGCCAGCAGCTTCGGGAGCACAGGTACGCAGTATTTT; CDR3 protein: CASSFGSTGTQYF
D gene: .; V gene: TRBV19; clone size: .; J gene: TRBJ2-1; CDR3 DNA: TGTGCCAGTAGTATTATACTAGCCCCCCACAATGAGCAGTTCTTC; CDR3 protein: CASSIILAPHNEQFF
D gene: .; V gene: TRBV19; clone size: .; J gene: TRBJ2-7; CDR3 DNA: TGTGCCAGTAGTCCGACTAGAAAGAATCGGCAGTACTTC; CDR3 protein: CASSPTRKNRQYF
D gene: .; V gene: TRBV7-9; clone size: once; J gene: TRBJ2-2; CDR3 DNA: TGTGCCAGCAGCTTATTTGCCTTCACAGCCGCCGGGGAGCTGTTTTTT; CDR3 protein: CASSLFAFTAAGELFF
D gene: .; V gene: TRBV28; clone size: few; J gene: TRBJ1-6; CDR3 DNA: TGTGCCAGCAGTTTGGGGGGAAATAATTCACCCCTCCACTTT; CDR3 protein: CASSLGGNNSPLHF